This T cell receptor beta chain is from a study of blood T cell repertoires in COVID-19. About the research overall: Italy, Spain and the United States were the sources of the convalescent and acute COVID-19 samples. T cells, B-cell-depleted T cells, or PBMCs provided the cDNA or gDNA that served as material.

The V gene's germline CDR1 is SNHLY and CDR2 FYNNEI. J lost 6 bases, V lost 6 bases, and 5 bases had no gene match. The CDR3 covers 14 residues. Clones were read by immunoSEQ multiplex PCR, and TCRdb kept only the in-frame ones, dropping some. The sample gives tens of thousands of clones, approximately 92% of which show up once; roughly 3% is in the top ten. The rearrangement links TRBV2 to TRBJ2-2, with 9 bases aligning to TRBD1. This TCR was recovered from a woman between 65 and 79 years old with active COVID-19. The sample consisted of peripheral blood. As DNA, the CDR3 is TGTGCCAGCAGCGATGGGACAGGGCCCGGGGAGCTGTTTTTT. It is translated as CASSDGTGPGELFF.